The present T cell receptor beta chain was sequenced within a study of beta chain features in type 1 diabetes. General study results and limits: Sampled from patients, naive, central memory and Treg TCRB repertoires appeared more similar than those sampled from healthy donors. Within each of all four CD4+ subsets, Type 1 diabetes patients had TCRB CDR3s that were moderately but significantly shorter.

The sequenced template was cDNA made from the entire isolated RNA. Assay: immunoSEQ multiplex PCR; the TCRdb copy retains only in-frame clones and omits some. Of around 690,000 clones detected, about an eighth appear once; the ten largest clones hold approximately 0.11%. As to this clone: Its target is not known.

By way of CD45RO/CCR7/CD25/CD127/CD95/CD27, the CD4+ regulatory, stem cell-like memory, central memory and naive cells were sorted. The purity of all sorted populations exceeded 95%. The CDR3 has 15 amino acids. V lost 4 bases and J lost 4; bases outside the gene matches: 7. Looked up from germline, CDR1 is SGHTA and CDR2 is FQGNSA. This rearrangement joins TRBV7-2 to TRBJ2-1; 7 bases are shared with TRBD1. The TCR sequence derives from a man aged 25-45 years with type 1 diabetes. The specimen was naive CD4+ T cells from blood. CDR3 sequence reads: CASSWSGTAYNEQFF. The DNA of the CDR3 is TGTGCCAGCAGCTGGTCCGGGACAGCTTACAATGAGCAGTTCTTC.